The next 10 T cell receptor beta chains were all read from a single sample in a study of Graves' ophthalmopathy and Graves' hyperthyroidism. From RNA, the CDR3 regions of TCR beta chains were amplified and sequenced. RT-PCR with HTBI primers came first, then second-round multiplex PCR. Via MiXCR, TCRdb re-called the multiplex PCR reads, giving one row per CDR3 protein. The profile covers about 50,000 distinct CDR3 sequences, with less than 55% appearing a single time and 4.7% taken by the ten largest. The sequenced material came from peripheral blood. The receptors shown here come from an adult woman with Graves' ophthalmopathy.

This clonotype was counted many times. The chain recombines TRBV5-1 with TRBJ2-1; 9 nucleotides line up with TRBD2. Germline lookup yields CDR1 SGHRS and CDR2 YFSETQ. The CDR3 has 16 amino acids. After removal of 0 bases from V and 9 bases from J, the junction contained 10 bases not matched to a gene. The DNA for the CDR3 is TGCGCCAGCAGCTTGGTTTTGGCGGGAGGGCCTTCTGAGCAGTTCTTC. It yields the protein CASSLVLAGGPSEQFF.

This clonotype was detected ten times or more. The rearrangement uses TRBV5-5 and TRBJ2-2, with a weak D call TRBD1 (6 bases). V was shortened by 3 bases and J by 7 bases, with 16 bases between the two germline ends. Per germline, CDR1 SGHKS and CDR2 YYEKEE (reference sequence). This CDR3 contains 15 residues. DNA of the CDR3: TGTGCCAGCAGCTCCGGGACACTAGTGAACGGGGAGCTGTTTTTT. Its protein product is CASSSGTLVNGELFF.

Many counts were recorded for this clonotype. The chain uses TRBV3-1 and TRBJ2-1; no clear D. Between the trimmed V and J ends, which lost 0 bases and 4 bases, there was a span of 7 bases. The CDR3 extends over 14 amino acids. Germline CDR1 reads LGHDT; CDR2 reads YNNKEL (reference sequence). CDR3 bases: TGTGCCAGCAGCCAAGATAAAGCGTACAATGAGCAGTTCTTC. Translating it yields CASSQDKAYNEQFF.

On this clonotype: Possible read error: a much larger clone is one base away. This chain connects TRBV9 to TRBJ1-5; D ambiguous. CDR1 is SGDLS, CDR2 YYNGEE, per germline. CDR3 length equals 15 residues. V was trimmed by 9 bases and J by 4 bases, leaving 20 bases between them. The CDR3 reads CANSFYTLGNQPQHF. DNA of the CDR3: TGTGCCAACAGTTTTTATACCCTTGGTAATCAGCCCCAGCATTTT.

The rearrangement joins TRBV7-2 to TRBJ1-2, with TRBD1 matching 7 bases. Germline V gene lookup returns CDR1 SGHTA and CDR2 FQGNSA. This CDR3 has 12 residues. The J segment lost 7 bases and the V segment lost 6 bases, leaving 5 bases of the junction unmatched. This CDR3 is CASRMNRGGYTF. CDR3 nucleotides: TGTGCCAGCAGAATGAACAGGGGTGGCTACACCTTC.

This clonotype was counted ten times or more. This sequence joins TRBV20-1 and TRBJ1-2, with D uncertain. V lost 5 bases, J lost 8 bases, and 18 bases lay in between. The CDR3 length is 13 residues. Germline assignment: CDR1 DFQATT and CDR2 SNEGSKA (reference sequence). For the CDR3, the DNA is TGCAGTGCTCCAAGTGAGGGATTCGGGGGCTACACCTTC. This encodes CSAPSEGFGGYTF.

This chain links TRBV18 with TRBJ1-1, with 8 bases aligning to TRBD1. With 6 bases clipped from V and 3 bases from J, the junction kept 6 bases outside the gene matches. This CDR3 comprises 14 residues. Germline V lookup: CDR1 KGHSH, CDR2 LQKENI. For the CDR3, the DNA is TGTGCCAGCTCTCGACAGGGGAAGGACACTGAAGCTTTCTTT. It specifies CASSRQGKDTEAFF.

This chain links TRBV10-3 with TRBJ2-1; 9 bases align to TRBD2. The germline V gene has CDR1 ENHRY and CDR2 SYGVKD. With 6 bases clipped from V and 0 bases from J, the junction kept 12 bases outside the gene matches. There are 18 residues in the CDR3. CDR3 in amino acids: CAISVESLAGSSYNEQFF. The CDR3 DNA is TGTGCCATCAGCGTTGAGTCCCTAGCGGGGAGCTCCTACAATGAGCAGTTCTTC.

About this clonotype itself: An end of the junction does not agree with germline; a read error may underlie this. This chain uses TRBV19 with TRBJ1-1; tentative D call: TRBD1 (5 bases). The CDR3 runs 17 residues. Germline CDR1 is LNHDA and CDR2 is SQIVND (reference sequence). CDR3 region: CASTPSPGERMNTEAFF. In DNA, the CDR3 is TGTGCCAGTACCCCAAGTCCGGGGGAACGTATGAACACCGAAGCTTTCTTT.

This clonotype has ten or more counts. J is TRBJ2-3 and V is TRBV28; possibly TRBD1 or TRBD2 for D (7 bases each). Between the trimmed V and J ends, which lost 6 bases and 2 bases, there was a span of 15 bases. Germline V lookup: CDR1 MDHEN, CDR2 SYDVKM. The CDR3 runs 15 residues. The CDR3 nucleotides read TGTGCCAGCAGAGCAGGGGGGGATGACACAGATACGCAGTATTTT. Translating it yields CASRAGGDDTDTQYF. Drawing the rest from reference TRBV28 and TRBJ2-3, the complete variable domain is DVKVTQSSRYLVKRTGEKVFLECVQDMDHENMFWYRQDPGLGLRLIYFSYDVKMKEKGDIPEGYSVSREKKERFSLILESASTNQTSMYLCASRAGGDDTDTQYFGPGTRLTVL.